The 24 T cell receptor beta chains below all came from one sample that was sequenced in a study of blood T cell repertoires in COVID-19. Assay used: immunoSEQ multiplex PCR; TCRdb lists only in-frame clones, some missing. The table has around 310,000 clones, around 87% seen once; the top ten hold more than 0.85%. The sample was peripheral blood. Receptors were obtained from a woman in her thirties or forties with COVID-19, enrolled during active disease.

The gene calls are TRBV5-8 and TRBJ2-5; D is unclear. In germline, CDR1 is SGHTS, CDR2 YDEGEE. Between the trimmed V and J ends, which lost 0 bases and 2 bases, there was a span of 5 bases. The CDR3 has 13 residues. CDR3 region: CASSLDPQETQYF. DNA for the CDR3: TGTGCCAGCAGCTTGGATCCTCAAGAGACCCAGTACTTC.

This clone was found a few times. The chain combines TRBV19 with TRBJ1-5; D is unresolved. Germline values: CDR1 LNHDA, CDR2 SQIVND (reference sequence). This CDR3 has 13 amino acids. Trimming took 7 bases from V and 2 from J, leaving 9 bases between them. The CDR3 DNA is TGTGCCAGTACCCGCGGGGGCAATCAGCCCCAGCATTTT. This encodes CASTRGGNQPQHF. Using reference TRBV19 and TRBJ1-5 for the parts outside the CDR3, the full variable domain is DGGITQSPKYLFRKEGQNVTLSCEQNLNHDAMYWYRQDPGQGLRLIYYSQIVNDFQKGDIAEGYSVSREKKESFPLTVTSAQKNPTAFYLCASTRGGNQPQHFGDGTRLSIL.

About this clone itself: One end of the junction varies from germline; a read error may be responsible. The chain links TRBV7-7 to TRBJ2-2, with 10 bases lining up with TRBD1. The germline V gene encodes CDR1 SSHAT and CDR2 FNYEAQ (reference sequence). This CDR3 is built from 17 residues. The CDR3 DNA sequence: TGTGCTAGCAGCCCCTGGACAGGGGGGACCATGACCGGGGAGCTGTTTTTT. Translation: CASSPWTGGTMTGELFF. The full variable domain, its missing parts supplied by reference TRBV7-7 and TRBJ2-2, is GAGVSQSPRYKVTKRGQDVTLRCDPISSHATLYWYQQALGQGPEFLTYFNYEAQPDKSGLPSDRFSAERPEGSISTLTIQRTEQRDSAMYRCASSPWTGGTMTGELFFGEGSRLTVL.

The chain combines TRBV12-3 or TRBV12-4 with TRBJ1-2; 8 bases are a match to TRBD1. This CDR3 contains 12 residues. With 5 bases clipped from V and 8 bases from J, the junction kept 4 bases outside the gene matches. The CDR3 region is CASSQTGVGYTF. The CDR3 DNA follows: TGTGCCAGCAGTCAGACAGGGGTCGGCTACACCTTC.

This sequence joins TRBV28 and TRBJ2-1, with D tentatively TRBD2 (5 bases). The CDR3 is 14 amino acids. Germline CDR1 reads MDHEN; CDR2 reads SYDVKM. The ends were cut back, 3 bases at V and 10 bases at J, with 16 bases in the middle. CDR3 amino acids: CASSLARPSNEQFF. Written as DNA, the CDR3 is TGTGCCAGCAGTTTGGCTCGGCCTAGCAACGAGCAGTTCTTC.

The rearrangement joins TRBV6-1 to TRBJ1-1; 10 nucleotides line up with TRBD1. This CDR3 is built from 17 residues. Germline V gives CDR1 MNHNS, CDR2 SASEGT. The trim removed 0 bases at V and 3 bases at J, leaving 7 bases unmatched. The CDR3 DNA reads as TGTGCCAGCAGTGAAGCTTTGGGTGGACAGGGGGACACTGAAGCTTTCTTT. Its translation: CASSEALGGQGDTEAFF.

This chain joins TRBV9 and TRBJ1-1, with 7 bases fitting TRBD1. The CDR3 is 14 residues long. Germline V gene lookup returns CDR1 SGDLS and CDR2 YYNGEE. The ends lost 0 bases at V and 5 bases at J; junction bases unmatched: 4. The CDR3 nucleotides are TGTGCCAGCAGCGTAGGTGGGACAGAGACTGAAGCTTTCTTT. As protein: CASSVGGTETEAFF.

This rearrangement joins TRBV9 to TRBJ1-2; TRBD1 aligns across 7 bases. The CDR3 runs to 12 residues. In germline, CDR1 is SGDLS, CDR2 YYNGEE. V dropped 6 bases and J dropped 3; count of bases not matched to a gene: 2. CDR3 loop: CASTDRDYGYTF. CDR3 nucleotides: TGTGCCAGCACAGACAGGGACTATGGCTACACCTTC.

The chain uses TRBV5-1 and TRBJ2-3; TRBD1 is a possible D gene (6 bases). The ends were cut back, 1 base at V and 4 bases at J, with 10 bases in the middle. CDR1 SGHRS and CDR2 YFSETQ come from the germline V gene. The CDR3 length is 14 residues. Here the CDR3 reads CASSLNSGADTQYF. Written as DNA, the CDR3 is TGCGCCAGCAGCTTGAATTCAGGGGCAGATACGCAGTATTTT.

The V call is TRBV6-4, the J call TRBJ2-2, with D unresolved. The V and J ends lost 3 bases and 8 bases respectively, with 10 bases between them. Germline CDR1 MRHNA, CDR2 SNTAGT. The CDR3 has 13 residues. In DNA form, the CDR3 reads TGTGCCAGCAGTGAGGTCCTCACAGGGGAGCTGTTTTTT. Translation gives CASSEVLTGELFF.

This clone has a single count. The chain joins TRBV30 to TRBJ1-1, with TRBD1 matching over 7 bases. Germline V gene lookup returns CDR1 GTSNPN and CDR2 SVGIG (reference sequence). Losses at the gene ends were 4 bases for V and 2 bases for J; bases not matched to a gene: 4. The CDR3 spans 13 residues. CDR3: CAWKGQKNTEAFF. CDR3 sequence (DNA): TGTGCCTGGAAGGGACAGAAAAACACTGAAGCTTTCTTT. Drawing the rest from reference TRBV30 and TRBJ1-1, the complete variable domain is SQTIHQWPATLVQPVGSPLSLECTVEGTSNPNLYWYRQAAGRGLQLLFYSVGIGQISSEVPQNLSASRPQDRQFILSSKKLLLSDSGFYLCAWKGQKNTEAFFGQGTRLTVV.

The chain couples TRBV7-8 to TRBJ2-4; D is perhaps TRBD1 (5 bases). CDR1 SGHVS and CDR2 FQNEAQ come from the germline V gene. This CDR3 contains 14 residues. The V gene lost 5 bases and the J gene lost 11 bases, with 19 bases spanning the gap. The CDR3 region is CASSPIPQGNVQYF. The CDR3, as DNA: TGTGCCAGCAGCCCAATCCCCCAGGGAAATGTTCAGTACTTC.

The chain couples TRBV5-1 to TRBJ2-5; D is unclear. Trimming took 0 bases from V and 4 from J, leaving 10 bases between them. The CDR3 is 14 residues long. Looked up from germline, CDR1 is SGHRS and CDR2 is YFSETQ. This CDR3 is CASSLEASRETQYF. CDR3 coding DNA: TGCGCCAGCAGCTTGGAGGCTAGTCGAGAGACCCAGTACTTC.

This chain connects TRBV18 to TRBJ1-3; D is unclear. CDR3 length: 12 residues. V lost 5 bases and J 2 bases, leaving 4 bases between the germline ends. The germline V gene has CDR1 KGHSH and CDR2 LQKENI. CDR3 DNA: TGTGCCAGCTCAGACACTGGAAACACCATATATTTT. Protein sequence: CASSDTGNTIYF.

The chain is built from TRBV12-3 or TRBV12-4 and TRBJ2-7; D may be TRBD1 (7 bases). Trimming left V 5 bases short and J 6 bases short, with 14 bases between. The CDR3 contains 13 residues. The CDR3 sequence: CASSTAQGGEQYF. As DNA, the CDR3 is TGTGCCAGCAGTACAGCCCAGGGGGGCGAGCAGTACTTC.

The genes are TRBV27 and TRBJ2-1, with D possibly matching TRBD2 (6 bases). Germline values: CDR1 MNHEY, CDR2 SMNVEV (reference sequence). Trimming removed 3 bases at V and 4 bases at J, with 22 bases between. This CDR3 region has 18 residues. CDR3 region: CASSLDISGDFLYNEQFF. The CDR3 nucleotides are TGTGCCAGCAGTTTGGATATTTCGGGAGACTTTCTTTACAATGAGCAGTTCTTC.

This chain joins TRBV27 and TRBJ2-1, with a possible D match to TRBD2 (6 bases). Germline V gives CDR1 MNHEY, CDR2 SMNVEV (reference sequence). V was trimmed by 4 bases and J by 5 bases, leaving 9 bases between them. There are 13 residues in the CDR3. CDR3 sequence reads: CASSSPGDNEQFF. The CDR3 DNA reads as TGTGCCAGCAGTTCCCCGGGGGACAATGAGCAGTTCTTC.

This chain links TRBV15 with TRBJ1-2; 8 nucleotides line up with TRBD1. CDR1 LNHNV and CDR2 YYDKDF come from the germline V gene (reference sequence). V lost 0 bases to trimming and J lost 0 bases; unmatched junction nucleotides: 9. The CDR3 has 18 residues. As DNA, the CDR3 is TGTGCCACCAGCAGAGATGGGGACAGGCGAACACCTAACTATGGCTACACCTTC. Translation: CATSRDGDRRTPNYGYTF.

There are a few counts of this clone. The chain links TRBV5-4 to TRBJ2-2; D call uncertain. Germline V lookup: CDR1 SGHNT, CDR2 YYREEE (reference sequence). The CDR3 extends over 12 amino acids. Trimming removed 7 bases from V and 3 bases from J, with 7 bases in between. The CDR3 sequence: CASSRDTGELFF. The CDR3 DNA follows: TGTGCCAGCTCACGGGACACCGGGGAGCTGTTTTTT.

This clone was seen only a few times. The chain carries TRBV27 and TRBJ2-1; D might be TRBD1 (5 bases). V lost 5 bases and J 9 bases, leaving 8 bases between the germline ends. This CDR3 spans 11 amino acids. Germline V gives CDR1 MNHEY, CDR2 SMNVEV (reference sequence). CDR3: CASSEGVEQFF. Here the CDR3 DNA reads TGTGCCAGCAGTGAAGGGGTTGAGCAGTTCTTC.

The sample holds one count of this clone. CDR3: CASTDRGRMEDTQYF. The CDR3 nucleotides read TGTGCCAGTACTGACAGGGGCCGAATGGAGGATACGCAGTATTTT. The genes are TRBV19 and TRBJ2-3, with TRBD1 identical over 8 bases. The V gene end was trimmed by 7 bases and the J gene end by 6 bases; junction bases not matched to a gene: 12. Germline loops: CDR1 LNHDA, CDR2 SQIVND (reference sequence). The CDR3 is 15 residues long.

The rearrangement joins TRBV10-3 to TRBJ2-7; perhaps TRBD2 as D (6 bases). V dropped 0 bases and J dropped 2 bases, with 14 bases sitting between them. Germline values: CDR1 ENHRY, CDR2 SYGVKD. The CDR3 length is 16 residues. CDR3 sequence reads: CAISESPRGETYEQYF. Written as DNA, the CDR3 is TGTGCCATCAGTGAGTCGCCGCGGGGAGAAACCTACGAGCAGTACTTC.

The chain couples TRBV30 to TRBJ1-2, with 9 bases fitting TRBD1. Trimming at V came to 0 bases and at J to 7 bases, leaving 9 bases not matched to a gene. The CDR3 length is 15 residues. The V gene's germline CDR1 is GTSNPN and CDR2 SVGIG (reference sequence). CDR3 nucleotides: TGTGCCTGGAGTGTACAGGGGGCGCGGGGCACTGGCTACACCTTC. Translation: CAWSVQGARGTGYTF.

The chain is built from TRBV14 and TRBJ2-3; D is possibly TRBD1 (6 bases). The germline V gene has CDR1 SGHDN and CDR2 FVKESK. The CDR3 is 16 amino acids. The V end lost 3 bases, the J end lost 1 base, and 14 bases lay between the germline ends. CDR3 DNA sequence: TGTGCCAGCAGCCAGAGCCCAGGGGAAGGCACAGATACGCAGTATTTT. Residues: CASSQSPGEGTDTQYF.